This is a list of T cell receptor beta chains from one sample in a study of Tregs in tolerant kidney transplant recipients. Sequencing was performed with immunoSEQ multiplex PCR; in TCRdb, only in-frame clones are kept and a portion is missing. This table has some 240,000 clones, roughly 84% appearing once. What was sequenced was CD4+ T cells from blood. The origin of the receptors is a human donor in good health. Each CDR3 is given with its conserved first and last residue. A D gene is named only where the DNA matches it firmly. A clone size is listed for some rows: how often the clone was seen (once, few, many), or a class if it is expanded.

V	J	length	size	D	DNA	CDR3
TRBV6-5	TRBJ1-1	12	-	TRBD1	TGTGCCAGCAGCAACAGGGGAAGTGAAGCTTTCTTT	CASSNRGSEAFF
TRBV18	TRBJ2-3	16	-	TRBD1	TGTGCCAGCTCACCAGACAGGGGGGTATGGGCAGATACGCAGTATTTT	CASSPDRGVWADTQYF
TRBV5-6	TRBJ2-4	15	-	-	TGTGCCAGCAGCTTGGTGTCGTGGGCAGGAAACATTCAGTACTTC	CASSLVSWAGNIQYF
TRBV6-6	TRBJ1-2	13	-	TRBD1	TGTGCCAGCAGTGGGGACAGTCCTCTAGGCTACACCTTC	CASSGDSPLGYTF
TRBV4-1	TRBJ2-2	14	few	TRBD1	TGCGCCAGCAGGCTGGGACAGGGCACCGGGGAGCTGTTTTTT	CASRLGQGTGELFF
TRBV11-2	TRBJ2-5	13	-	-	TGTGCCAGCAGCTTAGATCGGGCTGAGACCCAGTACTTC	CASSLDRAETQYF
TRBV9	TRBJ2-3	12	-	-	TGTGCCAGCAGCCCCCATTCAGATACGCAGTATTTT	CASSPHSDTQYF
TRBV7-6	TRBJ2-6	17	-	TRBD2	TGTGCCAGCAGCCCCCTGGGAGGGACTAGTGGGGCCAACGTCCTGACTTTC	CASSPLGGTSGANVLTF
TRBV7-8	TRBJ2-1	15	-	-	TGTGCCAGCAACCCCCGACAGAGGTCCTACAATGAGCAGTTCTTC	CASNPRQRSYNEQFF
TRBV28	TRBJ1-5	15	-	-	TGTGCCAGCAGGATGTGGCGATCTGGCAATCAGCCCCAGCATTTT	CASRMWRSGNQPQHF
TRBV6-1	TRBJ2-4	18	-	TRBD1	TGTGCCAGCAGTGAAGTCCCGACAGGGGCCAACCTAAGGAGCATTCAGTACTTC	CASSEVPTGANLRSIQYF
TRBV7-9	TRBJ2-4	17	-	TRBD2	TGTGCCAGCAGTCCCCGCGCGGGGGTCGGAGCCAAAAACATTCAGTACTTC	CASSPRAGVGAKNIQYF
TRBV12-5	TRBJ1-2	13	-	-	TGTGCTAGTACTCCGACAGGAGATTATGGCTACACCTTC	CASTPTGDYGYTF
TRBV2	TRBJ2-3	16	-	-	TGTGCCAGCAGTGCCCGGACTCTTGATTTCACAGATACGCAGTATTTT	CASSARTLDFTDTQYF
TRBV11-2	TRBJ2-1	16	once	TRBD2	TGTGCCAGCAGCACCAACCGGCTAGCGGGAGCCAATGAGCAGTTCTTC	CASSTNRLAGANEQFF
TRBV30	TRBJ1-6	12	-	-	TGTGCCTACTCTCCCAGCAATTCACCCCTCCACTTT	CAYSPSNSPLHF
TRBV19	TRBJ2-7	14	-	TRBD1	TGTGCCAGTAGTATACCGGGACAGTTCTACGAGCAGTACTTC	CASSIPGQFYEQYF
TRBV18	TRBJ1-3	14	-	-	TGTGCCAGCTCCGCGGACAGCTCTGGAAACACCATATATTTT	CASSADSSGNTIYF
TRBV7-2	TRBJ2-7	15	-	TRBD1	TGTGCCAGCAGCCGTAGCCGGGGACAGCCGACCGAGCAGTACTTC	CASSRSRGQPTEQYF
TRBV6-5	TRBJ1-2	14	-	-	TGTGCCAGCAGTTCCAACCAAAGGGTAAATGGCTACACCTTC	CASSSNQRVNGYTF
TRBV4-1	TRBJ2-7	16	-	TRBD1	TGCGCCAGCAGCCAAGGCCGGGGACAGGGAACCTACGAGCAGTACTTC	CASSQGRGQGTYEQYF
TRBV2	TRBJ2-7	15	-	-	TGTGCCAGCAGTGAAGTCGGAGGTAGCTCCTACGAGCAGTACTTC	CASSEVGGSSYEQYF
TRBV19	TRBJ1-5	14	once	TRBD1	TGTGCCAGCGCCCGGACAGGGGGGGGTCAGCCCCAGCATTTT	CASARTGGGQPQHF
TRBV10-1	TRBJ2-3	17	-	TRBD2	TGCGCCAGCAGTGAATCAACCGGGACTAGCGGCACAGATACGCAGTATTTT	CASSESTGTSGTDTQYF
TRBV7-8	TRBJ1-1	13	-	TRBD1	TGTGCCAGCAGCTTCACAGGGGACACTGAAGCTTTCTTT	CASSFTGDTEAFF
TRBV5-1	TRBJ2-2	16	few	-	TGCGCCAGCAGCGTATCCGGGCCCAAGGAAGGCGGGGAGCTGTTTTTT	CASSVSGPKEGGELFF
TRBV7-9	TRBJ1-5	17	-	-	TGTGCCAGCAGCTTAGCAACAGGGACGGTCTCCGATCAGCCCCAGCATTTT	CASSLATGTVSDQPQHF
TRBV11-2	TRBJ2-7	13	once	TRBD1	TGTGCCAGCAGTGGACAGGACGGTCACGAGCAGTACTTC	CASSGQDGHEQYF
TRBV7-2	TRBJ2-5	13	-	TRBD2	TGTGCCAGCAGCACTAGCGTCCAAGAGACCCAGTACTTC	CASSTSVQETQYF